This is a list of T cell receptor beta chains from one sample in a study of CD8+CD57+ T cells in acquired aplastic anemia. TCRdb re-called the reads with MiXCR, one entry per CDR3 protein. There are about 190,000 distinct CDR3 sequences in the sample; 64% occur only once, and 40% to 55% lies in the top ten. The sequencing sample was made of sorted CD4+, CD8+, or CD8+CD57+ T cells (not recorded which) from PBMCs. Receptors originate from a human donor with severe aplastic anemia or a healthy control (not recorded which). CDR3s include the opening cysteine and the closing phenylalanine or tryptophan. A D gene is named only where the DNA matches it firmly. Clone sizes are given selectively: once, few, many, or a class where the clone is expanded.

TGTGCCAGCAGCCCCGACGCGTCCAATCAGCCCCAGCATTTT	CASSPDASNQPQHF	few	14	TRBV4-2	TRBJ1-5	.
TGCAGCGTCCCCCTAGCGAACAATGAGCAGTTCTTC	CSVPLANNEQFF	many	12	TRBV29-1	TRBJ2-1	.
TGCAGTGCCAGAAACCCTACCGGGACTAGGGTCTACGAGCAGTACTTC	CSARNPTGTRVYEQYF	.	16	TRBV20-1	TRBJ2-7	TRBD2
TGTGCCAGTAGGAAGGACACGAACACTGAAGCTTTCTTT	CASRKDTNTEAFF	.	13	TRBV19	TRBJ1-1	.
TGTGCCAGCACCTTCAATGGAGGGGGACTCTACGAGCAGTACTTC	CASTFNGGGLYEQYF	.	15	TRBV6-5	TRBJ2-7	.
TGTGCCAGCAGCTTAGTTAAAGGGACCATGAACACTGAAGCTTTCTTT	CASSLVKGTMNTEAFF	.	16	TRBV7-3	TRBJ1-1	.
TGCAGCGTTGGGTCACTCATTGCCGTAAACTATGGCTACACCTTC	CSVGSLIAVNYGYTF	few	15	TRBV29-1	TRBJ1-2	.
TGTGCCAGCAGCCACACAGGGAACGAGCAGTTCTTC	CASSHTGNEQFF	.	12	TRBV7-9	TRBJ2-1	.
TGCGCCAGCAGCTACGGACAGGGTACCGGGGAGCTGTTTTTT	CASSYGQGTGELFF	once	14	TRBV5-1	TRBJ2-2	TRBD1
TGTGCCAGCAGTTTATCTCACACACGGGAGACCCAGTACTTC	CASSLSHTRETQYF	.	14	TRBV12-3/TRBV12-4	TRBJ2-5	.
TGTGCCAGCACTTACGAGCAGTACTTC	CASTYEQYF	.	9	TRBV7-3	TRBJ2-7	.
TGTGCCAGCAGCGTGACGAGCGGGGGGCCAGATACGCAGTATTTT	CASSVTSGGPDTQYF	.	15	TRBV9	TRBJ2-3	TRBD2
TGCAGCGTCGTTACAGGGTTCTCCTACGAGCAGTACTTC	CSVVTGFSYEQYF	.	13	TRBV29-1	TRBJ2-7	.
TGTGCCAGCAGCTCCGGACAGGGAAGCAATGAGCAGTTCTTC	CASSSGQGSNEQFF	.	14	TRBV7-9	TRBJ2-1	TRBD1
TGTGCCAGCGGACAGGGGGCGAATTCACCCCTCCACTTT	CASGQGANSPLHF	many	13	TRBV6-1	TRBJ1-6	TRBD1
TGTGCCAGCAGCGTAGAAATTGGAAACACCATATATTTT	CASSVEIGNTIYF	many	13	TRBV9	TRBJ1-3	.
TGTGCCAGCAGCTGGGGGGTTGACGAGCAGTACTTC	CASSWGVDEQYF	once	12	TRBV7-9	TRBJ2-7	.
TGCGCCAGCAGCCAAGATCATTTTACGCAGGGGGGTAACTATGGCTACACCTTC	CASSQDHFTQGGNYGYTF	many	18	TRBV4-3	TRBJ1-2	TRBD1
TGCAGTGCTCCCGTTCACCGGGGTACTTACGAGCAGTACTTC	CSAPVHRGTYEQYF	.	14	TRBV20-1	TRBJ2-7	.